This TCR beta chain was captured by sequencing in a study of blood T cell repertoires in COVID-19 (TCRdb year 2020). As for the study more broadly: Samples from collaborators originated in the United States, Italy and Spain and spanned both the acute and convalescent phases of COVID-19. A freely available public database, intended as a resource for researchers studying the immune response to SARS-CoV-2, is where the repertoires were released. Where HLA class I and class II types were available, the types were taken from metadata supplied by the sample provider, not from assay-based typing. The prospective study material was composed of cDNA or gDNA derived from T cells, B-cell-depleted T cells, or PBMCs. The samples were drawn from the first 160 participants of the ongoing ImmuneRACE study and from 1,254 subjects provided by 6 global collaborators. Sample metadata almost always included a de-identified subject ID, COVID-19 status, age in years and sex. The dataset comprised deeply sampled blood TCRbeta repertoires from subjects exposed to, actively infected with, or recovered from COVID-19.

In regard to this clone: What this receptor recognizes is not known. Base qualities are not at hand, and no much larger clone is one base apart.

Beyond this particular receptor, the publication reports: The quantity of clinical and demographic metadata differed by source and by participant and was supplied without curation.

The immunoSEQ Assay, a bias-controlled multiplex PCR, was used to amplify TCRbeta CDR3 regions from genomic DNA. On the authors' methods: Nucleated cell counts per sample were estimated from amplification of reference gene primers within the assay. Sequence reads were collapsed and filtered to measure the absolute abundance of every unique TCRbeta CDR3 rearrangement. For each sample, productive Simpson clonality was calculated as the square root of Simpson's diversity index over productive rearrangements. TCRdb's version of the immuneACCESS table is confined to in-frame rearrangements and falls short of the full clone set. An unresolved V gene accounts for under half of the shortfall where checked; the remainder is of unknown origin. V and J calls and clone size are those listed in that table; D and trimming were worked out from the DNA. In this sample the table shows approximately 300,000 clones, about 85% of which occur a single time. Of the sample, roughly 0.94% is held by the ten largest clones.

Deletion took 7 bases off V and 3 bases off J, with a span of 12 bases between the germline ends. From the cysteine through the phenylalanine, the CDR3 covers 12 amino acids. The sequence is cut down to CDR3 DNA, 36 bases in frame from base 1. Looking up the germline V gene yields CDR1 SQVTM and CDR2 ANQGSEA. In Seattle, one collaborating source enrolled patients while the infection was active and tracked those patients longitudinally over the course of disease. Collaborating institutions collected whole blood in K2EDTA tubes following their own protocols. Collaborator samples were shipped for TCRbeta analysis as frozen whole blood, isolated PBMCs, or DNA extracted from either sample type.

The chain is assembled from TRBV29-1 and TRBJ1-2; a tentative D call is TRBD1 (6 bases match). The receptor comes from a human donor with COVID-19, enrolled during active disease. The donor label of this sample is uncertain. Input material: peripheral blood. The CDR3 corresponds to CSALDSYYGYTF. The nucleotide sequence is TGCAGCGCTTTGGACAGTTACTATGGCTACACCTTC.